The subject of this entry is one TCR beta chain. Data came from immunoSEQ multiplex PCR; TCRdb stores just in-frame clones and leaves some out. The top ten clones hold over 9.5% of a sample with over 60,000 clones, roughly 84% of them seen once. The data stem from a study of blood T cell repertoires in COVID-19. The V segment lost 7 bases and the J segment 3 bases; nucleotides outside the gene matches: 13. CDR1 and CDR2 (germline): SQVTM, ANQGSEA. The CDR3 consists of 16 residues. The sequence came from a human donor in a cohort sampled during active COVID-19. V usage is TRBV29-1 and J usage is TRBJ2-7; TRBD1 aligns across 12 bases. The sample comprised peripheral blood. The CDR3 DNA is TGCAGCGCCGGAGGGACAGGGGGCCAAAGCATCTACGAGCAGTACTTC. Protein product: CSAGGTGGQSIYEQYF.